Sequencing of this T cell receptor beta chain was carried out in a study of T-cell reconstitution after alpha-beta-depleted transplantation in children. Whole-study results and caveats: Reportedly, only several hundred clones from non-depleted graft cells drove alpha-beta T-cell counts at about two months.

As regards this clonotype: Its matching antigen is unknown.

This sample's TCRbeta library carried unique molecular identifier barcodes. TCRdb analysed the PCR reads with MiXCR anew, one entry per CDR3 protein. The profile covers around 580,000 distinct CDR3 sequences, with more than 20% appearing a single time and around a third taken by the ten largest. CDR1 and CDR2 (germline): SNHLY, FYNNEI. The CDR3 runs to 11 residues. Trimming removed 6 bases at V and 7 bases at J, with 9 bases between. This TCR was recovered from a boy in the first two years of life with Wiskott-Aldrich syndrome, due to receive a stem cell transplant. This chain connects TRBV2 to TRBJ2-5, with D perhaps given as TRBD1 or TRBD2 (5 bases each). The sequencing used PBMCs, collected before TCRalphabeta/CD19-depleted stem cell transplant. CDR3 DNA: TGTGCCAGCAGGGGGGAGCCGACCCAGTACTTC. It encodes CASRGEPTQYF. Using reference TRBV2 and TRBJ2-5 for the parts outside the CDR3, the full variable domain is EPEVTQTPSHQVTQMGQEVILRCVPISNHLYFYWYRQILGQKVEFLVSFYNNEISEKSEIFDDQFSVERPDGSNFTLKIRSTKLEDSAMYFCASRGEPTQYFGPGTRLLVL.